This passage covers 8 T cell receptor beta chains from one sample sequenced in a study of neurological immune-mediated disorders. TCRdb re-called the 5' RACE reads with MiXCR, one entry per CDR3 protein. The table includes around 70,000 distinct CDR3 sequences, 4.5% to 6% detected once. Sequenced input: PBMCs. The source is a woman in her 70s with multiple sclerosis.

There are many counts of this clonotype. In DNA, the CDR3 is TGCAGTGCTAGGGCGGGAATTTTCTCCTACGAGCAGTACTTC. It specifies CSARAGIFSYEQYF. The chain employs TRBV20-1 and TRBJ2-7, with D possibly TRBD2 on 6 matching bases. V was trimmed by 3 bases and J by 0 bases, leaving 12 bases between them. CDR3 length: 14 amino acids. Per germline, CDR1 DFQATT and CDR2 SNEGSKA (reference sequence).

In this sample, this clonotype turned up many times. The V gene is TRBV7-2, the J gene TRBJ1-5; D is uncertain. Germline V gene data show CDR1 as SGHTA and CDR2 as FQGNSA. Trimming pared 1 base from V and 1 base from J, leaving 8 bases between. The CDR3 consists of 15 residues. DNA for the CDR3: TGTGCCAGCAGCTTAGGGCGGCTAAGCAATCAGCCCCAGCATTTT. Residues: CASSLGRLSNQPQHF. Using reference TRBV7-2 and TRBJ1-5 for the parts outside the CDR3, the full variable domain is GAGVSQSPSNKVTEKGKDVELRCDPISGHTALYWYRQSLGQGLEFLIYFQGNSAPDKSGLPSDRFSAERTGGSVSTLTIQRTQQEDSAVYLCASSLGRLSNQPQHFGDGTRLSIL.

Many counts were recorded for this clonotype. The V call is TRBV6-6, the J call TRBJ2-1; a weak D match, TRBD2 (5 bases). Germline V gene sequence: CDR1 MNHNY, CDR2 SVGAGI (reference sequence). V lost 7 bases to trimming and J lost 1 base, with 11 bases between them. This CDR3 has 14 amino acids. CDR3 amino acids: CASTGGGSYNEQFF. In DNA, the CDR3 is TGTGCCAGCACTGGAGGTGGTTCCTACAATGAGCAGTTCTTC.

This clonotype has ten or more counts. The rearrangement joins TRBV5-1 to TRBJ2-7; D is unclear. The V gene lost 4 bases and the J gene lost 0 bases, with 11 bases spanning the gap. The CDR3 loop spans 14 amino acids. Germline values: CDR1 SGHRS, CDR2 YFSETQ. The CDR3, as DNA: TGCGCCAGCAGCCCCCTGCAAAGCTCCTACGAGCAGTACTTC. It encodes CASSPLQSSYEQYF.

This clonotype was counted many times. This chain uses TRBV20-1 with TRBJ2-7; a possible D gene is TRBD2 (6 bases). The CDR3 extends over 12 amino acids. V was trimmed by 6 bases and J by 2 bases, leaving 11 bases between them. Per the germline V gene, CDR1 is DFQATT and CDR2 is SNEGSKA (reference sequence). The CDR3 reads CSAPLAPYEQYF. CDR3 nucleotides: TGCAGTGCACCCCTAGCGCCCTACGAGCAGTACTTC.

The sample holds many counts of this clonotype. This chain connects TRBV29-1 to TRBJ2-7; 7 bases map to TRBD2. This CDR3 is 14 amino acids long. The germline V gene encodes CDR1 SQVTM and CDR2 ANQGSEA. Trimming cost V 7 bases and J 0 bases; bases outside gene matches: 9. This chain's CDR3 is CSATGTTSSYEQYF. The DNA for the CDR3 is TGCAGCGCTACCGGGACTACCAGCTCCTACGAGCAGTACTTC.

This clonotype was counted ten times or more. This chain uses TRBV7-2 with TRBJ2-7; D is undetermined. V dropped 1 base and J dropped 2 bases, with 9 bases sitting between them. Germline V gene data show CDR1 as SGHTA and CDR2 as FQGNSA. The CDR3 extends over 14 amino acids. The DNA of the CDR3 is TGTGCCAGCAGCTTAGTGCCCGTTACCTACGAGCAGTACTTC. Encoded protein: CASSLVPVTYEQYF.

This clonotype was recorded at least ten times. The chain couples TRBV12-3 or TRBV12-4 to TRBJ1-1, with D maybe TRBD1 (6 bases). CDR3 length: 14 amino acids. V was cut by 4 bases and J by 4 bases, with 13 bases left in between. This CDR3 is CASSYRGGFTEAFF. The CDR3 nucleotides are TGTGCCAGCAGTTACCGAGGGGGTTTCACTGAAGCTTTCTTT.